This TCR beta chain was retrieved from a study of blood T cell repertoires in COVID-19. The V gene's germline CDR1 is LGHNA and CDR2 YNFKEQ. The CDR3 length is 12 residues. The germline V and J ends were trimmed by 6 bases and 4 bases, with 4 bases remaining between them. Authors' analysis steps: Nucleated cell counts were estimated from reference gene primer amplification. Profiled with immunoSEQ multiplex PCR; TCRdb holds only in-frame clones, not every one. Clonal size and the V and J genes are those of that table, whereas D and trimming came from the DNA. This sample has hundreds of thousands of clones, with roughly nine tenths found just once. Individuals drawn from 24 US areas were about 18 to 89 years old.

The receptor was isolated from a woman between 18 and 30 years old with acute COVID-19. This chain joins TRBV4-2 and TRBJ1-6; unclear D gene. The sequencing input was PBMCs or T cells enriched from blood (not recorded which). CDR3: CASRQYNSPLHF. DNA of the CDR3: TGTGCCAGCAGACAGTATAATTCACCCCTCCACTTT.